The clone carrying this TCR beta chain was observed at least ten times. What it binds is unknown. This entry belongs to a study of T cells in Graves' hyperthyroidism and ophthalmopathy. Notes on the study in general: Ophthalmopathy was predicted by the model a median of roughly 6.7 months ahead of onset.

There were TCR beta CDR3 regions amplified from RNA transcripts. The HTBI primer set was used in a first-round RT-PCR of the TCR CDR3. TCRdb independently ran MiXCR on the multiplex PCR reads; one entry per CDR3 protein. The sample lists nearly 600,000 distinct CDR3 sequences; 11% to 15% were seen once. Germline V gene sequence: CDR1 SGDLS, CDR2 YYNGEE. Trimming cost V 4 bases and J 0 bases, with 15 bases left between them. The CDR3 contains 16 residues. This chain uses TRBV9 with TRBJ2-3; D may be TRBD1 or TRBD2 (5 bases each). The specimen was blood. This TCR came from a woman in her twenties or thirties with Graves' hyperthyroidism that later progressed to Graves' ophthalmopathy. The CDR3 region is CASSPRGPTSTDTQYF. The CDR3 DNA reads as TGTGCCAGCAGCCCCCGGGGCCCTACTAGCACAGATACGCAGTATTTT.